This TCR beta chain was identified during a study of OX40 agonist ivuxolimab in advanced cancers. The study in broad terms: Ivuxolimab, which targeted the costimulatory receptor OX40 (CD134), was an agonistic, fully human IgG2 monoclonal antibody. Intravenous ivuxolimab was administered to patients every 2 weeks at six dose levels: 0.01, 0.1, 0.3, 1.5, 3 and 10 mg/kg. Among the 52 dose-escalation patients, some 19 had hepatocellular carcinoma, 15 or so melanoma, 9 renal cell carcinoma and 9 head and neck cancer. A male proportion of around 81% and a mean age of approximately 60 years, ranging from about 23 to 79, were recorded for the dose-escalation cohort. Prior anti-PD-1, anti-PD-L1 or anti-CTLA-4 therapy was permitted, and roughly two fifths of dose-escalation patients had received checkpoint inhibitors. Partial responses occurred in three dose-escalation patients: two with cutaneous melanoma and one with hepatocellular carcinoma. The point of sequencing TCRbeta in the periphery was to test whether ivuxolimab changed TCR sequence diversity and drove clonal T-cell expansion. The paper covers the monotherapy dose-escalation part of the phase I ivuxolimab trial, which included N of about 50 patients. Broader findings and caveats from the paper: After ivuxolimab, expanded clones were on average more numerous among CD8+ T cells than among CD4+ T cells. Low levels of normalized T-cell clonal expansion were also seen in some patients who did not respond. At doses of 0.1 to 3.0 mg/kg, clonal expansion of both CD4+ and CD8+ blood T cells was observed from baseline to week 6. In partial responders in the 0.1-3.0 mg/kg groups, normalized peripheral clonal expansion was found to be among the lowest, especially among CD8+ T cells. The antigen specificity of the clonally expanded peripheral T cells was not determined.

To sequence the TCRbeta CDR3 region, genomic DNA was isolated from the sorted cells. The immunoSEQ Assay was used to sequence the TCRbeta CDR3 regions. In its TCRdb copy, this immuneACCESS table keeps in-frame sequences only and misses some clones. Where compared with another copy, unresolved V genes explain less than half of these, and the others have no known cause. The sample data list about 66,000 clones, and around 89% of these were observed just once. The ten largest clones take up over 11% of the sample. As for this clone: It has no known antigen specificity. Within one base of it there is no much larger clone, and no base qualities were kept.

The trial excluded patients who had a history of autoimmune disease or who were on systemic immunosuppression. In every dose cohort, peripheral blood was drawn for TCR sequencing at baseline, cycle 4 day 1, and cycle 7 day 1. Samples came from an open-label, multicenter, first-in-human phase I dose-escalation trial of ivuxolimab. Adults with locally advanced or metastatic melanoma, renal cell, hepatocellular, or head and neck squamous cell carcinoma were enrolled in the trial. Before TCR sequencing, CD4+ and CD8+ T cells were separately sorted from peripheral blood. Trimming costs V 3 bases and J 5 bases, and their ends lie 11 bases apart. CDR1 and CDR2 (SQVTM, ANQGSEA) derive from the germline V gene. Including the terminal cysteine and phenylalanine, the CDR3 comprises 12 residues. The only DNA kept is the CDR3, 36 bases in frame from the first base.

The receptor chain draws on TRBV29-1 and TRBJ2-7, with no D gene named confidently. The sequencing here drew on CD4+ or CD8+ T cells sorted from blood, taken in a trial of the OX40 agonist ivuxolimab. This TCR was sampled from an adult with an advanced solid tumor such as melanoma, head and neck, liver or kidney cancer. The CDR3: CSVEGLMNEQYF. The nucleotide sequence is given as TGCAGCGTTGAGGGTTTGATGAACGAGCAGTACTTC.